This TCR beta chain was observed in a study of cytomegalovirus exposure and HLA in healthy donors. The V and J ends lost 5 bases and 12 bases respectively, with 14 bases between them. Germline CDR1 and CDR2: SGHAT and FQNNGV. This CDR3 contains 12 residues. With 60 Vbeta and 13 Jbeta primers, the PCR was carried out. Method: immunoSEQ multiplex PCR; TCRdb's copy keeps in-frame clones and lacks some. This sample yields 100,000 to 150,000 clones, of which around 80% are seen a single time; approximately 10% belongs to the top ten. The source material was PBMCs. The genes are TRBV11-2 and TRBJ2-1; TRBD2 might be the D (5 bases). The receptor comes from a man aged 25-45 years in good health and CMV-seropositive. CDR3 amino acids: CASSLPLAGQFF. CDR3 bases: TGTGCCAGCAGCCTACCGCTCGCGGGGCAGTTCTTC.